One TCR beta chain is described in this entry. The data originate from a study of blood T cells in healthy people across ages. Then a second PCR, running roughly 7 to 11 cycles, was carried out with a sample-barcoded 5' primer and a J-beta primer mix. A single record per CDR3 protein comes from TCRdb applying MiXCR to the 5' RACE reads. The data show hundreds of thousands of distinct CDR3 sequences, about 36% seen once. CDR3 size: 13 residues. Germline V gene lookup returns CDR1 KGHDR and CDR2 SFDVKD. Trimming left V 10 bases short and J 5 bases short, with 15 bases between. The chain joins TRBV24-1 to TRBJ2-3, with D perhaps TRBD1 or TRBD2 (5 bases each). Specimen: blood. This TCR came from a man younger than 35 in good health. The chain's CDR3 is CATCDSSGDTQYF. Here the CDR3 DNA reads TGTGCCACGTGTGACAGCAGCGGAGATACGCAGTATTTT.